These 7 T cell receptor beta chains came from one sample sequenced in a study of fetal regulatory T cell absence and autoimmunity. Measured with immunoSEQ multiplex PCR; TCRdb has only the in-frame clones, and not every one. The sample has more than 85,000 clones; more than 70% are singletons. The sequencing sample was made of pancreas tissue. The receptor source for this set is a male donor with IPEX syndrome.

The chain uses TRBV6-4 and TRBJ1-5, with TRBD1 matching 7 bases. V lost 5 bases to trimming and J lost 6 bases; unmatched junction nucleotides: 7. This CDR3 has 14 amino acids. The germline gives CDR1 MRHNA, CDR2 SNTAGT. The DNA of the CDR3 is TGTGCCAGCAGTATAAGGGGGCGCGGTCAGCCCCAGCATTTT. Residues: CASSIRGRGQPQHF.

The gene calls are TRBV5-1 and TRBJ1-2; 9 bases are a match to TRBD1. The CDR3 covers 14 residues. Trimming cost V 3 bases and J 5 bases; bases outside gene matches: 5. Germline V CDR1 and CDR2: SGHRS, YFSETQ. The CDR3 region is CASSSTGTGYGYTF. The CDR3 DNA reads TGCGCCAGCAGCTCGACCGGGACAGGGTATGGCTACACCTTC.

This chain joins TRBV27 and TRBJ2-7; 14 nucleotides match TRBD2. V shed 5 bases and J 3 bases; nucleotides not matched to a gene: 6. The CDR3 loop spans 16 amino acids. From germline, CDR1 is MNHEY and CDR2 SMNVEV (reference sequence). The CDR3 sequence: CASSQTGLAGDYEQYF. In DNA form, the CDR3 reads TGTGCCAGCAGTCAGACGGGACTAGCGGGAGACTACGAGCAGTACTTC.

The chain couples TRBV4-1 to TRBJ1-4; TRBD1 is a possible D gene (5 bases). With 0 bases removed from V and 15 bases from J, the gap between germline ends came to 17 bases. Germline loops: CDR1 MGHRA, CDR2 YSYEKL. CDR3 size: 14 residues. Written as DNA, the CDR3 is TGCGCCAGCAGCCAAGATGAACTCCGCGGGGGGGTGTTTTTT. This encodes CASSQDELRGGVFF.

This clone was seen only once. V usage is TRBV10-3 and J usage is TRBJ2-1, with 13 bases lining up with TRBD2. The CDR3 covers 18 residues. Germline values: CDR1 ENHRY, CDR2 SYGVKD. V lost 2 bases, J lost 2 bases, and 6 bases stayed unmatched. CDR3 DNA: TGTGCCATCAGTGAGACTAGCGGGGGGGGCCCAGCCTACAATGAGCAGTTCTTC. It codes for CAISETSGGGPAYNEQFF.

The chain carries TRBV19 and TRBJ1-1, with a tentative D call TRBD1 (5 bases). The V and J ends lost 9 bases and 1 base respectively, with 18 bases between them. This CDR3 comprises 15 residues. CDR1 is LNHDA, CDR2 SQIVND, per germline (reference sequence). CDR3 nucleotides: TGTGCCAGCCCGGGACCACACCTCCCGAACACTGAAGCTTTCTTT. Translation gives CASPGPHLPNTEAFF.

The chain is built from TRBV4-3 and TRBJ1-5; D is ambiguous. The CDR3 runs 14 residues. The germline V gene encodes CDR1 LGHNA and CDR2 YSLEER. V lost 1 base, J lost 0 bases, and 4 bases lay in between. The CDR3 reads CASSQGHSNQPQHF. The CDR3 DNA reads TGCGCCAGCAGCCAAGGACATAGCAATCAGCCCCAGCATTTT.